This T cell receptor beta chain was sequenced during a study of T cells after yellow fever vaccination. On this clonotype itself: An end of the junction does not agree with germline; a read error may underlie this.

TCRdb analysed the 5' RACE reads with MiXCR anew, one entry per CDR3 protein. This sample has tens of thousands of distinct CDR3 sequences; about 11% occur once, and the top ten carry approximately 12%. The material sequenced was PBMCs, either bulk or a sorted T-cell subset (CD4+, CD8+, memory, or dextramer-sorted; not recorded which), taken around 15 days after the first yellow fever vaccination. This TCR derives from a man aged 18-30 years who received the YFV17D yellow fever vaccine.

The CDR3, as DNA: TGTGCCAGCGGCTTGAGGCTTCTCTGCCAGTTCTTC. Translated, it gives CASGLRLLCQFF. V and J are TRBV5-4 and TRBJ2-1; D is ambiguous. The CDR3 sequence is 12 residues long. The germline CDR1 and CDR2 sequences are SGHNT and YYREEE (reference sequence).